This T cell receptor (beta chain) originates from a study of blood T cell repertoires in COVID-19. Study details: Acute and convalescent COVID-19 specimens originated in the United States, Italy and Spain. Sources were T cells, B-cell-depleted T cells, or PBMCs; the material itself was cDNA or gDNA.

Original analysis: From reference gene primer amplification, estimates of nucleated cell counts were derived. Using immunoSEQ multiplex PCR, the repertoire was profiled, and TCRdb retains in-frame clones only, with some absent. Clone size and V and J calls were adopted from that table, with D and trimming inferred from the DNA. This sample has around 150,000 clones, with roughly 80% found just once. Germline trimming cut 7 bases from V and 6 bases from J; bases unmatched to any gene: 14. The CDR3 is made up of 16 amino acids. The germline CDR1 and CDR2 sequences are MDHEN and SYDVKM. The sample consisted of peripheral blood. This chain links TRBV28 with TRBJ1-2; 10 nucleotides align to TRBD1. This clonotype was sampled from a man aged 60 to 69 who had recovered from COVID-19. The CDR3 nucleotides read TGTGCCAGCACCAGTTTCCGGAGACAGGGGGCTCATGGCTACACCTTC. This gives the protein CASTSFRRQGAHGYTF.